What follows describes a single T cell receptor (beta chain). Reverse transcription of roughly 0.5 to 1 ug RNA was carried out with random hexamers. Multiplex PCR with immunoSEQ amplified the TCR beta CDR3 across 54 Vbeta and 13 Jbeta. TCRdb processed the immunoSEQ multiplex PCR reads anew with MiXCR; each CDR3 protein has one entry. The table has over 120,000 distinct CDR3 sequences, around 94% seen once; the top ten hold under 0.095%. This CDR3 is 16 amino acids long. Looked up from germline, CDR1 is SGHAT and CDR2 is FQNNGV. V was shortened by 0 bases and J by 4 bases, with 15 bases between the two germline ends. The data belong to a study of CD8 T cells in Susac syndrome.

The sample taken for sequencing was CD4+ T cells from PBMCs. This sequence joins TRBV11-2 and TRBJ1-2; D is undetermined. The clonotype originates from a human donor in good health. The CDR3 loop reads CASSLDSSASIYGYTF. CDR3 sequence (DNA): TGTGCCAGCAGCTTAGACTCTTCAGCGTCGATCTATGGCTACACCTTC.